The rows below give T cell receptor beta chains drawn from one sample of a study of cytomegalovirus exposure and HLA in healthy donors. The data were produced by immunoSEQ multiplex PCR, yet TCRdb's version contains in-frame clones alone and is incomplete. This table has 150,000 or so clones, 75% appearing once. Sequenced: PBMCs. The receptor set was obtained from a middle-aged man in good health and CMV-seronegative. Both conserved end residues are part of each CDR3. Each record gives: D gene, J gene, clone size, V gene, CDR3 DNA, CDR3 protein. The D gene is left open where the match is weak. The size field is filled for only some rows; it gives once, few, many or a size class.

>.|TRBJ2-3|.|TRBV30
TGTGCCTGGAGCCGCAGTTTTACGGATACGCAGTATTTT
CAWSRSFTDTQYF
>.|TRBJ2-7|.|TRBV6-5
TGTGCCAGCGGGAACAGGGCGGGCGAGCAGTACTTC
CASGNRAGEQYF
>.|TRBJ1-4|.|TRBV6-5
TGTGCCAGCAGTTCACTGGGGAGGGATGAAAAACTGTTTTTT
CASSSLGRDEKLFF
>.|TRBJ2-1|once|TRBV7-2
TGTGCCAGCAGCTTAGACCCAGCGGGTGAGCAGTTCTTC
CASSLDPAGEQFF
>.|TRBJ2-3|.|TRBV10-3
TGTGCCATCAGTGATACGGGACATAGCACAGATACGCAGTATTTT
CAISDTGHSTDTQYF
>.|TRBJ1-5|.|TRBV30
TGTGCCTGGAGTGGCTGGGGAGGAGATCAGCCCCAGCATTTT
CAWSGWGGDQPQHF
>.|TRBJ1-5|.|TRBV19
TGTGCCAGTAGTATTAGATTTGTGAGCAATCAGCCCCAGCATTTT
CASSIRFVSNQPQHF
>TRBD1|TRBJ1-1|.|TRBV4-2
TGTGCCAGCAGCCAAGATCGGACAGGGGTCCTCACTGAAGCTTTCTTT
CASSQDRTGVLTEAFF
>TRBD2|TRBJ2-1|once|TRBV19
TGTGCCAGTAAAGGAAATCGGGGGGAAGCCTACAATGAGCAGTTCTTC
CASKGNRGEAYNEQFF
>.|TRBJ1-2|.|TRBV5-1
TGCGCCAGCAGCTTGTTGACAGACTCCTATGGCTACACCTTC
CASSLLTDSYGYTF
>TRBD1|TRBJ1-1|.|TRBV5-1
TGCGCCAGCAGCTTCAGGACAGGAAACACTGAAGCTTTCTTT
CASSFRTGNTEAFF
>.|TRBJ2-1|.|TRBV5-5
TGTGCCAGCAGCTTCGGGGGCTCCTACAATGAGCAGTTCTTC
CASSFGGSYNEQFF
>.|TRBJ2-2|.|TRBV19
TGTGCCAGTAGTATAGGCGGGAACACCGGGGAGCTGTTTTTT
CASSIGGNTGELFF
>TRBD1|TRBJ2-7|.|TRBV27
TGTGCCAGCAGTCCAGACAGGGATTTCGACGAGCAGTACTTC
CASSPDRDFDEQYF
>.|TRBJ1-1|.|TRBV7-8
TGTGCCAGCACCACCGACAGCTACCCGGGCACTGAAGCTTTCTTT
CASTTDSYPGTEAFF
>TRBD1|TRBJ2-2|.|TRBV19
TGTGCCAGTAGCGACAGGGCCACCGGGGAGCTGTTTTTT
CASSDRATGELFF
>TRBD2|TRBJ2-1|.|TRBV28
TGTGCCAGCGGAACTAGCGCGATCAATGAGCAGTTCTTC
CASGTSAINEQFF
>TRBD1|TRBJ2-4|.|TRBV11-1
TGTGCCAGCAGCCTCCGGGACAGGAACATTCAGTACTTC
CASSLRDRNIQYF
>.|TRBJ1-1|.|TRBV29-1
TGCAGCGTTCCTGGGGGGAAATTGACCACTGAAGCTTTCTTT
CSVPGGKLTTEAFF
>TRBD1|TRBJ2-3|.|TRBV12-5
TGTGCTAGTGGTCCGGGACAGGGGGCAGCAGATACGCAGTATTTT
CASGPGQGAADTQYF
>.|TRBJ1-5|.|TRBV27
TGTGCCAGCAGTTTATCACTTCAGGGCAGTCAGCCCCAGCATTTT
CASSLSLQGSQPQHF
>TRBD1|TRBJ2-7|once|TRBV7-9
TGTGCCAGCAGCCCACAGGGGGCGGCACTTTCGGGCGAGCAGTACTTC
CASSPQGAALSGEQYF
>TRBD2|TRBJ2-3|.|TRBV7-3
TGTGCCAGCAGCCCTAATAGCGGGGGTCATACAGATACGCAGTATTTT
CASSPNSGGHTDTQYF